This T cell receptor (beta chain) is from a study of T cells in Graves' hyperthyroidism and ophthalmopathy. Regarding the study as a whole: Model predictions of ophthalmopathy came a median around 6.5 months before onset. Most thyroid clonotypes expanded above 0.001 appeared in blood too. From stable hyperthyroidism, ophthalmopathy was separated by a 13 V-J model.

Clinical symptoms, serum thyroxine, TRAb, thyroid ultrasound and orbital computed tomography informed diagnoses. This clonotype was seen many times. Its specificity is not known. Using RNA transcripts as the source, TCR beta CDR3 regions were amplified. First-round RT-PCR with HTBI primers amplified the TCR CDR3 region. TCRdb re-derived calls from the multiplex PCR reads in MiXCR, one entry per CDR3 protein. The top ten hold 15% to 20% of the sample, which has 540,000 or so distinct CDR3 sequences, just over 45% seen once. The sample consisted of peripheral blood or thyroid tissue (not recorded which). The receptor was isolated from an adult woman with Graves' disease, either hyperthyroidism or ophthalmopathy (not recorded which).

Written as DNA, the CDR3 is TGTGCCAGCAGTTACAGGGGCTACGAGCAGTACTTC. Translated: CASSYRGYEQYF. The genes are TRBV6-1 and TRBJ2-7, with TRBD1 matching 7 bases. The junction had 1 base not matched to a gene; V was cut back by 5 bases and J by 3 bases. Germline-derived CDR1 and CDR2 are MNHNS and SASEGT. CDR3 length: 12 residues.